This T cell receptor beta chain derives from a study of shared clonotypes between healthy human individuals. Using approximately 200 ng DNA, approximately 27,000 T cell genomes, the sorted-subset replicate PCRs were run. Using immunoSEQ multiplex PCR, the repertoire was profiled, and TCRdb retains in-frame clones only, with some absent. The sample lists some 2,000,000 clones, 85% to 95% occurring once. Regarding the study as a whole: Clonotypes that were shared across a handful of donors made up around 5% of naive CD4 clonotypes.

The CDR3 contains 15 residues. Germline loops: CDR1 MRHNA, CDR2 SNTAGT. Between the trimmed V and J ends, which lost 6 bases and 0 bases, there was a span of 12 bases. Selected positively for CCR7 and CD45RO-negative, naive CD8 cells excluded terminally differentiated effector memory CD45RA+ cells. Those who donated, Caucasian adults without exception, all lived in Nashville, Tennessee. In the case of this clone: Its antigen is currently unknown.

J is TRBJ1-5 and V is TRBV6-4, with D perhaps matching TRBD1 (5 bases). The sample was naive CD8+ T cells sorted from blood. This receptor was identified in a man between 18 and 29 years old in good health. CDR3 sequence (DNA): TGTGCCAGCAGAGGGACGGACGTTAGCAATCAGCCCCAGCATTTT. This gives the protein CASRGTDVSNQPQHF.